What follows describes a single T cell receptor beta chain. Documented time point: newly diagnosed, previously untreated cHL patient sample. These data come from a study of PD-1 blockade in classical Hodgkin lymphoma. There are 13 residues in the CDR3. CDR1 is SGHRS and CDR2 is YFSETQ in the germline V gene. The V end was cut by 4 bases, the J end by 4 bases, with 11 bases between. Clones were read by immunoSEQ multiplex PCR, and TCRdb kept only the in-frame ones, dropping some. The sample has approximately 70,000 clones, more than 85% seen once. Sequencing was done on a sample of peripheral blood mononuclear cells (PBMCs). The receptor was derived from a human donor with classical Hodgkin lymphoma. The chain uses TRBV5-1 and TRBJ1-1; no firm D call. The CDR3 DNA reads as TGCGCCAGCAGCCCTACACCGGGCACTGAAGCTTTCTTT. It is translated as CASSPTPGTEAFF.